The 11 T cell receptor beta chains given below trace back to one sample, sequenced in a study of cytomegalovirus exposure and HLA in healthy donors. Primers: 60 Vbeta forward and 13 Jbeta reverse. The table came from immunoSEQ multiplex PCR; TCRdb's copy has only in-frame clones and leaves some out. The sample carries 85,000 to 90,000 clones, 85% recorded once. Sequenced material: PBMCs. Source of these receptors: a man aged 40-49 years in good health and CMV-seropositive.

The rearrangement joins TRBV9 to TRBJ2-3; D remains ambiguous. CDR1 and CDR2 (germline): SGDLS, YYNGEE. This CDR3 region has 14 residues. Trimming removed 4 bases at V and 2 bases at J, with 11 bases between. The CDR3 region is CASSLPHPTDTQYF. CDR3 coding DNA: TGTGCCAGCAGCCTACCTCATCCCACAGATACGCAGTATTTT.

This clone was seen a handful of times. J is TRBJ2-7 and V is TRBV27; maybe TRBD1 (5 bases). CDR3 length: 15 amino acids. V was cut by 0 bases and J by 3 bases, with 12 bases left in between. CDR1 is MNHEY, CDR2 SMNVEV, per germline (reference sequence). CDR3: CASSLSGRISYEQYF. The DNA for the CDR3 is TGTGCCAGCAGTTTATCGGGGCGGATTAGCTACGAGCAGTACTTC.

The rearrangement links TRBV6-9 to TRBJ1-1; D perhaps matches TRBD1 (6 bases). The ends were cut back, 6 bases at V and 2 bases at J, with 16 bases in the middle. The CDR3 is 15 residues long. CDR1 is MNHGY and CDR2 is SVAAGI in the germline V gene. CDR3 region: CASRGPTGSNTEAFF. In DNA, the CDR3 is TGTGCCAGCAGGGGGCCGACAGGCTCTAACACTGAAGCTTTCTTT.

The CDR3 loop reads CSARGGDTQYF. The CDR3 nucleotides read TGCAGTGCTAGGGGGGGGGATACGCAGTATTTT. The V and J genes are TRBV20-1 and TRBJ2-3; 7 nucleotides align to TRBD2. Per the germline V gene, CDR1 is DFQATT and CDR2 is SNEGSKA (reference sequence). The trim removed 3 bases at V and 6 bases at J, leaving 0 bases unmatched. This CDR3 is 11 amino acids long.

CDR3 nucleotide sequence: TGTGCCAGTAGTATGGTGACTAGCGGGAGGGGCAATGAGCAGTTCTTC. This codes for CASSMVTSGRGNEQFF. The V call is TRBV19, the J call TRBJ2-1; TRBD2 matches at 14 bases. The CDR3 totals 16 residues. Germline CDR1 is LNHDA and CDR2 is SQIVND (reference sequence). Unmatched junction bases numbered 4, after V lost 3 bases and J lost 6 bases.

CDR3 in amino acids: CASTSSGGPDEQYF. The DNA for the CDR3 is TGTGCCAGCACCAGTAGCGGGGGGCCAGACGAGCAGTACTTC. The rearrangement uses TRBV2 and TRBJ2-7; 10 positions agree with TRBD2. Germline-derived CDR1 and CDR2 are SNHLY and FYNNEI. This CDR3 is 14 amino acids long. Trimming at V came to 7 bases and at J to 5 bases, leaving 8 bases not matched to a gene.

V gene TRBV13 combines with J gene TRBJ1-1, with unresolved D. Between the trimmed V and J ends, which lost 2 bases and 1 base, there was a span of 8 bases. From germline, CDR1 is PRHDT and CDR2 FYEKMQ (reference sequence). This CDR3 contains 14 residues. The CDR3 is CASSLLRGNTEAFF. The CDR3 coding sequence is TGTGCCAGCAGCTTACTACGGGGGAACACTGAAGCTTTCTTT.

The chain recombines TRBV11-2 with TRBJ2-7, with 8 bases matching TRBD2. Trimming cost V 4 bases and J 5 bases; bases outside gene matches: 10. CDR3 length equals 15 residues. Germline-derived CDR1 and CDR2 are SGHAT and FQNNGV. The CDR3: CASSWRLAKDHEQYF. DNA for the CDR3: TGTGCCAGCAGCTGGAGACTAGCGAAGGACCACGAGCAGTACTTC.

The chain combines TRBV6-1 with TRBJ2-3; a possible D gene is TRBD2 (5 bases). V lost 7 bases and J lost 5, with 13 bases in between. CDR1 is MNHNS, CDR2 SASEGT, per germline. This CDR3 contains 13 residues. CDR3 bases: TGTGCCAGCACGGTCGCAGGACTAGATACGCAGTATTTT. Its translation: CASTVAGLDTQYF.

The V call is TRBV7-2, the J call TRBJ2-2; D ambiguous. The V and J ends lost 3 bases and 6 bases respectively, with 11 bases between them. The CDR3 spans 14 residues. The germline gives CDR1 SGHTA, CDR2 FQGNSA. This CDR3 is CASSLASEPGELFF. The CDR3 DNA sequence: TGTGCCAGCAGCTTGGCCTCCGAACCCGGGGAGCTGTTTTTT. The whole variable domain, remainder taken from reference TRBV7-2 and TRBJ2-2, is GAGVSQSPSNKVTEKGKDVELRCDPISGHTALYWYRQSLGQGLEFLIYFQGNSAPDKSGLPSDRFSAERTGGSVSTLTIQRTQQEDSAVYLCASSLASEPGELFFGEGSRLTVL.

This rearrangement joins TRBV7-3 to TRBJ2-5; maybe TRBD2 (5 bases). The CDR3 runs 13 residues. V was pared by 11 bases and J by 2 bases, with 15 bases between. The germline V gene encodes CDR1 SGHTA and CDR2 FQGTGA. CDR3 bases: TGTGCCGGCGCGGCTAGCCCTCAAGAGACCCAGTACTTC. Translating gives CAGAASPQETQYF. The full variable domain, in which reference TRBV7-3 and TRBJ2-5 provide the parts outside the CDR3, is GAGVSQTPSNKVTEKGKYVELRCDPISGHTALYWYRQSLGQGPEFLIYFQGTGAADDSGLPNDRFFAVRPEGSVSTLKIQRTERGDSAVYLCAGAASPQETQYFGPGTRLLVL.